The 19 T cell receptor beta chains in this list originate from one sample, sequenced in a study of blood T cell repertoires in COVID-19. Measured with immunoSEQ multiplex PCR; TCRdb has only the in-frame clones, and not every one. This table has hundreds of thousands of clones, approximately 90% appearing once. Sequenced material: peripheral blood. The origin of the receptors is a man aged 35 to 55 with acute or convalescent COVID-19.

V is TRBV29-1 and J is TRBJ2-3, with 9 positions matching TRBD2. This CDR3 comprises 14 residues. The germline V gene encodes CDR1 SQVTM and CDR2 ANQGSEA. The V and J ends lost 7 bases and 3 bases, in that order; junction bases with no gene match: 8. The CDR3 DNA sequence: TGCAGCGGGGGTGGGACTAGCAGGACAGATACGCAGTATTTT. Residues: CSGGGTSRTDTQYF.

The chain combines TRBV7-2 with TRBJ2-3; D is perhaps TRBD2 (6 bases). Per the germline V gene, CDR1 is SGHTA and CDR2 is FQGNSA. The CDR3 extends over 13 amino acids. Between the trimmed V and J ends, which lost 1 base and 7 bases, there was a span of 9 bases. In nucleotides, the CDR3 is TGTGCCAGCAGCTTAGAAGGGAGGTATACGCAGTATTTT. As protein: CASSLEGRYTQYF.

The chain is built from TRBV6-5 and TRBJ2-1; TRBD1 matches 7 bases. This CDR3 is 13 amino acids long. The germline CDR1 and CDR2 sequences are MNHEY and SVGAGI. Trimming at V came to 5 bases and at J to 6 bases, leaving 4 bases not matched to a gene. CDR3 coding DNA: TGTGCCAGCAGTCCCCCAGGGGGCAATGAGCAGTTCTTC. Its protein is CASSPPGGNEQFF.

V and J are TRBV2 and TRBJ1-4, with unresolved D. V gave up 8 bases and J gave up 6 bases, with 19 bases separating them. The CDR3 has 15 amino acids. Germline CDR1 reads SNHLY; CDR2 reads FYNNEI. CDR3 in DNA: TGTGCCAGCGGAGCTGTGATGGGTGGAGATGAAAAACTGTTTTTT. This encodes CASGAVMGGDEKLFF. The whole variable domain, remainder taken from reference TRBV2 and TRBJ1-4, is EPEVTQTPSHQVTQMGQEVILRCVPISNHLYFYWYRQILGQKVEFLVSFYNNEISEKSEIFDDQFSVERPDGSNFTLKIRSTKLEDSAMYFCASGAVMGGDEKLFFGSGTQLSVL.

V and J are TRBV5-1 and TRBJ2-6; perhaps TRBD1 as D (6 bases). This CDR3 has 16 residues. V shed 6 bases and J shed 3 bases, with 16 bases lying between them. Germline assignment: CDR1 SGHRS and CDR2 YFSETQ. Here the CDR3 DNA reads TGCGCCAGCACCGTCATTGGGGGCTATGGGGCCAACGTCCTGACTTTC. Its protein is CASTVIGGYGANVLTF.

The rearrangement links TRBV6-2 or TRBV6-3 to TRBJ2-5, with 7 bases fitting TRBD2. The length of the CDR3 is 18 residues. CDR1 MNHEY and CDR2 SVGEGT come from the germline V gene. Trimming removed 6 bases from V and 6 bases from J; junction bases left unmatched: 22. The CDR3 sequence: CASSPGVIFGEGPKTQYF. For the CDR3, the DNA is TGTGCCAGCAGCCCTGGGGTAATCTTCGGGGAGGGCCCGAAGACCCAGTACTTC.

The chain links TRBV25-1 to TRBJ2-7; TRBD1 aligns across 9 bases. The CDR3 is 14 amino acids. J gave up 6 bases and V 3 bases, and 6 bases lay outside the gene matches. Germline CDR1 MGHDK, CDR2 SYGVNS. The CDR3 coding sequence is TGTGCCAGCAGTGATGGGACAGGGCTGTTCGAGCAGTACTTC. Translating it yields CASSDGTGLFEQYF.

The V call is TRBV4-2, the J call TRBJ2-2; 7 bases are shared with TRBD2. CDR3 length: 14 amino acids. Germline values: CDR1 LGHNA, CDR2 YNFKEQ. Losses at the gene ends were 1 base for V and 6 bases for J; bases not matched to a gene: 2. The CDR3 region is CASSQAAGAGELFF. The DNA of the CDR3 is TGTGCCAGCAGCCAAGCCGCGGGAGCCGGGGAGCTGTTTTTT.

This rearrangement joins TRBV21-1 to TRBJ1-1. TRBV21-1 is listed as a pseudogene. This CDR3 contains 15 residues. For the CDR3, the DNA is TGTGCCAGCAGCAAAGATGGGAGAGTATACACTGAAGCTTTCTTT. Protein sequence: CASSKDGRVYTEAFF.

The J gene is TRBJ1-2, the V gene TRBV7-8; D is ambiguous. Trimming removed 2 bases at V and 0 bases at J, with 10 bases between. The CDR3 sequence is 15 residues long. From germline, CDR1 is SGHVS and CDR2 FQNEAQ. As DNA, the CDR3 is TGTGCCAGCAGCTTACTGGGAGATCCTAACTATGGCTACACCTTC. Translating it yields CASSLLGDPNYGYTF.

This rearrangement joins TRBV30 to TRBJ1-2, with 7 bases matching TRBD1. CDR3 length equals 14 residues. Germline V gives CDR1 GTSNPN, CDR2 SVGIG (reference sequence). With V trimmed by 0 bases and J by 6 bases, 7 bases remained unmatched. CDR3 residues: CAWSVIAGGNGYTF. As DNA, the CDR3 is TGTGCCTGGAGTGTAATCGCAGGGGGGAATGGCTACACCTTC.

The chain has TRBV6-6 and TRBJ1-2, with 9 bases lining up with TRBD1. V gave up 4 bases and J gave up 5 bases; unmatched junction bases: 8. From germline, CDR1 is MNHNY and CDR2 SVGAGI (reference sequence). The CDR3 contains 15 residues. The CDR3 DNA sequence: TGTGCCAGCAGTTTCCCACAGGGGGCAGAGTATGGCTACACCTTC. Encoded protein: CASSFPQGAEYGYTF.

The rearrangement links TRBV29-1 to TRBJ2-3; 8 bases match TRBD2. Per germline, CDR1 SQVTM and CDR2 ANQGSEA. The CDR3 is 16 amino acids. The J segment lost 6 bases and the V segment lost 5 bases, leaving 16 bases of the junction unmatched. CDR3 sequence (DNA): TGCAGCGTTCGCCGGGGGGGGACCAGGGCTGAGGATACGCAGTATTTT. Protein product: CSVRRGGTRAEDTQYF.

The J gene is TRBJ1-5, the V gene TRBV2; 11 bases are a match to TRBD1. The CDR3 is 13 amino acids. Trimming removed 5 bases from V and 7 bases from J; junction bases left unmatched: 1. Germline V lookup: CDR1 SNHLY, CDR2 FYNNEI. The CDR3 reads CASSWDRGQPQHF. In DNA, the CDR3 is TGTGCCAGCAGTTGGGACAGGGGGCAGCCCCAGCATTTT.

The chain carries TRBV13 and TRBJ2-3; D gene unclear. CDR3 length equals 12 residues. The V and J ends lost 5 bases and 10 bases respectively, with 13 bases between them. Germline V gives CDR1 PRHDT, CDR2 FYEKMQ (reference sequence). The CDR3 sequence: CASSQDFKAQYF. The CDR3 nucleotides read TGTGCCAGCAGCCAAGACTTCAAGGCGCAGTATTTT.

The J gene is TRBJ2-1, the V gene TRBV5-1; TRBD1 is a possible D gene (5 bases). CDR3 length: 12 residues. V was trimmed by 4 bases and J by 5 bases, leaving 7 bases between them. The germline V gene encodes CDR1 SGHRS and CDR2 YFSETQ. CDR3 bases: TGCGCCAGCAGCACAGGAAACAATGAGCAGTTCTTC. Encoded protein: CASSTGNNEQFF.

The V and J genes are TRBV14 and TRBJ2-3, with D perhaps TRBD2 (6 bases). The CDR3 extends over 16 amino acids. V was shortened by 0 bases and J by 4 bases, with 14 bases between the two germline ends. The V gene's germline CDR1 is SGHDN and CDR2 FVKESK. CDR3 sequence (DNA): TGTGCCAGCAGCCAAGAAATAGGAGGGCCCGCAGATACGCAGTATTTT. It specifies CASSQEIGGPADTQYF. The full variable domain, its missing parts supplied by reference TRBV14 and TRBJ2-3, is EAGVTQFPSHSVIEKGQTVTLRCDPISGHDNLYWYRRVMGKEIKFLLHFVKESKQDESGMPNNRFLAERTGGTYSTLKVQPAELEDSGVYFCASSQEIGGPADTQYFGPGTRLTVL.

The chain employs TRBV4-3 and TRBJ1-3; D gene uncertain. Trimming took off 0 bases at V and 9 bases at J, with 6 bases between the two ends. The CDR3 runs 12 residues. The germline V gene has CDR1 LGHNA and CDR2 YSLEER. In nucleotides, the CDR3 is TGCGCCAGCAGCCAAGACAGAGGCACCATATATTTT. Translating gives CASSQDRGTIYF.

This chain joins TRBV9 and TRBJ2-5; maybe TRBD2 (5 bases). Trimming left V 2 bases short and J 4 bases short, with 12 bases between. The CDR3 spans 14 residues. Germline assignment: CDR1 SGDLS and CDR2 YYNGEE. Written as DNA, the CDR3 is TGTGCCAGCAGCGTCAAGAACGGGGTAGAGACCCAGTACTTC. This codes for CASSVKNGVETQYF. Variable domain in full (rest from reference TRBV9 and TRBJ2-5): DSGVTQTPKHLITATGQRVTLRCSPRSGDLSVYWYQQSLDQGLQFLIQYYNGEERAKGNILERFSAQQFPDLHSELNLSSLELGDSALYFCASSVKNGVETQYFGPGTRLLVL.